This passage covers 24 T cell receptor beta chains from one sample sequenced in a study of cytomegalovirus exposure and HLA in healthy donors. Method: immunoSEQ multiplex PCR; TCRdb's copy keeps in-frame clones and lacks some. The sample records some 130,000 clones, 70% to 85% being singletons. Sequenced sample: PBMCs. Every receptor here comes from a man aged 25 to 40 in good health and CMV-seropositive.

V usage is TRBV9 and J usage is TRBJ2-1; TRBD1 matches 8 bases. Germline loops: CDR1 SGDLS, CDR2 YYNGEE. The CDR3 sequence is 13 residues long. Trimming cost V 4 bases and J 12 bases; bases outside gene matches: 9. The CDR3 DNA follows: TGTGCCAGCAGCCGCGGTGATGGGACAGGGCAGTTCTTC. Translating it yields CASSRGDGTGQFF. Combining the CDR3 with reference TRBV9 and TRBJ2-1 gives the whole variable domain DSGVTQTPKHLITATGQRVTLRCSPRSGDLSVYWYQQSLDQGLQFLIQYYNGEERAKGNILERFSAQQFPDLHSELNLSSLELGDSALYFCASSRGDGTGQFFGPGTRLTVL.

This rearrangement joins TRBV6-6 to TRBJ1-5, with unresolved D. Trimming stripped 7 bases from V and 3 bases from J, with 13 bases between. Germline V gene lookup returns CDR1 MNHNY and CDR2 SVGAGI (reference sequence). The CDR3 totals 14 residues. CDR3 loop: CASTLRGDNQPQHF. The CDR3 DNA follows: TGTGCCAGCACCCTCCGGGGTGACAATCAGCCCCAGCATTTT.

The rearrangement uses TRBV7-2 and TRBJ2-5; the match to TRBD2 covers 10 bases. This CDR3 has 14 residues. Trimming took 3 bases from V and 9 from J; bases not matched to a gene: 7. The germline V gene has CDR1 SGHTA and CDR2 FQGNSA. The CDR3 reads CASSFQRGGGAQYF. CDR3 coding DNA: TGTGCCAGCAGCTTCCAGCGGGGGGGCGGGGCCCAGTACTTC.

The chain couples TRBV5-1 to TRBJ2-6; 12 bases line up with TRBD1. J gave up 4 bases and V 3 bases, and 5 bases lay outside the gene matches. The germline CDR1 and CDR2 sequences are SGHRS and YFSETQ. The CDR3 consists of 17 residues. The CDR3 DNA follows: TGCGCCAGCAGCTCGGGACAGGGGGCGGCGGGGGCCAACGTCCTGACTTTC. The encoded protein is CASSSGQGAAGANVLTF. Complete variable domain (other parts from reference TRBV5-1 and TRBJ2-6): KAGVTQTPRYLIKTRGQQVTLSCSPISGHRSVSWYQQTPGQGLQFLFEYFSETQRNKGNFPGRFSGRQFSNSRSEMNVSTLELGDSALYLCASSSGQGAAGANVLTFGAGSRLTVL.

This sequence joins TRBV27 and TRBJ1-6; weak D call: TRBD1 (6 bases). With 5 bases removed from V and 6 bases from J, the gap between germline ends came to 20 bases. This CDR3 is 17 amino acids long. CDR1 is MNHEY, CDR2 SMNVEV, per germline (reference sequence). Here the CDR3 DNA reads TGTGCCAGCAGTCTACAGGGTATCGAGCTGTTTAATTCACCCCTCCACTTT. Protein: CASSLQGIELFNSPLHF.

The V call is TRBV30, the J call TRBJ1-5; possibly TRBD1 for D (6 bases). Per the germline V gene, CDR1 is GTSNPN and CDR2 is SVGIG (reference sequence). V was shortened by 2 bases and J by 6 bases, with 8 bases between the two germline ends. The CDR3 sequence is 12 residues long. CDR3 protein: CAWSRGGQPQHF. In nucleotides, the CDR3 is TGTGCCTGGAGTCGAGGGGGTCAGCCCCAGCATTTT.

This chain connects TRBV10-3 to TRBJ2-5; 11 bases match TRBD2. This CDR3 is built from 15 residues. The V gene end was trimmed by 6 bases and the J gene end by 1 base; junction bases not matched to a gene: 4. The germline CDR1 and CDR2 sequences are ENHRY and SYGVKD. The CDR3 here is CAIRMTSGAQETQYF. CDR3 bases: TGTGCCATCAGGATGACTAGCGGGGCCCAAGAGACCCAGTACTTC.

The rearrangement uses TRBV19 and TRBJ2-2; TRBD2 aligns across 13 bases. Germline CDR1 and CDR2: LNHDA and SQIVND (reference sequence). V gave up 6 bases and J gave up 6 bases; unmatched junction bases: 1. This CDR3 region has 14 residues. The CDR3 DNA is TGTGCCAGTAGACTAGCGGGAGGGGCCGGGGAGCTGTTTTTT. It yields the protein CASRLAGGAGELFF.

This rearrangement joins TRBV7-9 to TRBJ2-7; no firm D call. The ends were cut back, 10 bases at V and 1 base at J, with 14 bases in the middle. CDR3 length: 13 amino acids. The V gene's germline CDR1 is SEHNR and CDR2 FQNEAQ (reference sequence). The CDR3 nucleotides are TGTGCCACCGTTTCTCCTCTATCCTACGAGCAGTACTTC. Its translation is CATVSPLSYEQYF.

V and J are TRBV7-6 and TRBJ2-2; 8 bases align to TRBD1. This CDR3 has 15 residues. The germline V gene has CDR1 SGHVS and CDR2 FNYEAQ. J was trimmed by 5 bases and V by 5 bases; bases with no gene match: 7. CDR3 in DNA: TGTGCCAGCAGCGGGTGGGACAGGCGAACCGGGGAGCTGTTTTTT. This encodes CASSGWDRRTGELFF. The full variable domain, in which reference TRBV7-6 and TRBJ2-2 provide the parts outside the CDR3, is GAGVSQSPRYKVTKRGQDVALRCDPISGHVSLYWYRQALGQGPEFLTYFNYEAQQDKSGLPNDRFSAERPEGSISTLTIQRTEQRDSAMYRCASSGWDRRTGELFFGEGSRLTVL.

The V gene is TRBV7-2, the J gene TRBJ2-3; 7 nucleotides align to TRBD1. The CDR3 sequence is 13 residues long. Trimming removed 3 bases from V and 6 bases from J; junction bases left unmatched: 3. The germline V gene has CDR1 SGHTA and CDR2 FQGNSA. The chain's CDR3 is CASSLTGMDTQYF. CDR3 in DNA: TGTGCCAGCAGCTTGACAGGGATGGATACGCAGTATTTT.

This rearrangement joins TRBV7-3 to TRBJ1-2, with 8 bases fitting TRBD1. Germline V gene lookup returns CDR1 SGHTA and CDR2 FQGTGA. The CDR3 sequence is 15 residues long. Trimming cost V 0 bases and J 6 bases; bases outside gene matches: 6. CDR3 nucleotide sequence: TGTGCCAGCAGCTTAACGGGCAGGGGGCTCGATGGCTACACCTTC. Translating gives CASSLTGRGLDGYTF.

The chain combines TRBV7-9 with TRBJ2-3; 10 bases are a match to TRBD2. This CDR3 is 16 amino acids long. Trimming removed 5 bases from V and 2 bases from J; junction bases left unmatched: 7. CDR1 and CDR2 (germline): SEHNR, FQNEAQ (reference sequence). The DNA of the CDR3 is TGTGCCAGCAGCCCAAGGACTAGCGGCCCCACAGATACGCAGTATTTT. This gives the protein CASSPRTSGPTDTQYF.

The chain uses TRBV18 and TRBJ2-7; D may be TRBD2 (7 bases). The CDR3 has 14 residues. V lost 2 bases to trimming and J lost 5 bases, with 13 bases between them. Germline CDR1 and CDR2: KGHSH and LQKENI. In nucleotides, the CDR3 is TGTGCCAGCTCACCAGCGGGGGCAAACGACGAGCAGTACTTC. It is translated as CASSPAGANDEQYF.

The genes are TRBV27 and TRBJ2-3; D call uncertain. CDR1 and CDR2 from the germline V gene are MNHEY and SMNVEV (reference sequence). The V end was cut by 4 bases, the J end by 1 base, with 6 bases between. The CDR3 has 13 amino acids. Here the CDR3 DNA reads TGTGCCAGCAGTTCCCGCGGCACAGATACGCAGTATTTT. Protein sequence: CASSSRGTDTQYF.

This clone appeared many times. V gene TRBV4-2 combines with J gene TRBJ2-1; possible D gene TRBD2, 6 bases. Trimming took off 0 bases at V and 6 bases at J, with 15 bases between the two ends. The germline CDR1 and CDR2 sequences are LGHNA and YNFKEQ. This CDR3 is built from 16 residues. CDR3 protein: CASSQETGTPSNEQFF. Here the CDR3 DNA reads TGTGCCAGCAGCCAAGAAACCGGGACTCCGTCCAATGAGCAGTTCTTC.

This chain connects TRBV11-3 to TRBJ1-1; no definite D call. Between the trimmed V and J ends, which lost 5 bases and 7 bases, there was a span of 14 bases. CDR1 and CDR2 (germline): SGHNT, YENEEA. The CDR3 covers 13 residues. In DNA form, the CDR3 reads TGTGCCAGCAGCCGAACCGGAGGAGTTGAAGCTTTCTTT. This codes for CASSRTGGVEAFF. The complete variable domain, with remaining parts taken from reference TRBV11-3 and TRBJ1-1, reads EAGVVQSPRYKIIEKKQPVAFWCNPISGHNTLYWYLQNLGQGPELLIRYENEEAVDDSQLPKDRFSAERLKGVDSTLKIQPAELGDSAVYLCASSRTGGVEAFFGQGTRLTVV.

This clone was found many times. Written as DNA, the CDR3 is TGTGCCAGCAGCTCCGGGACAGGGGGTGGGTACACTGAAGCTTTCTTT. It translates to CASSSGTGGGYTEAFF. This chain uses TRBV5-6 with TRBJ1-1, with 11 nucleotides matching TRBD1. The CDR3 runs to 16 residues. CDR1 is SGHDT, CDR2 YYEEEE, per germline. J gave up 3 bases and V 3 bases, and 7 bases lay outside the gene matches.

This CDR3 is CASSISVGALYGYTF. Here the CDR3 DNA reads TGTGCCAGCAGTATAAGTGTGGGAGCCTTGTATGGCTACACCTTC. The rearrangement links TRBV6-5 to TRBJ1-2; no clear D gene. This CDR3 comprises 15 residues. The germline V gene has CDR1 MNHEY and CDR2 SVGAGI. V gave up 5 bases and J gave up 5 bases, with 18 bases separating them.

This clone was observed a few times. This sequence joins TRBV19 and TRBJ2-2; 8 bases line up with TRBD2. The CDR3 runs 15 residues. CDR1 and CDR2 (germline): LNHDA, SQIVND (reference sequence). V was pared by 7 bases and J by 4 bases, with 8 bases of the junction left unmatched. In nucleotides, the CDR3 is TGTGCCAGTAAACGGAGCGGGGGCTCCACCGGGGAGCTGTTTTTT. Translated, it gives CASKRSGGSTGELFF.

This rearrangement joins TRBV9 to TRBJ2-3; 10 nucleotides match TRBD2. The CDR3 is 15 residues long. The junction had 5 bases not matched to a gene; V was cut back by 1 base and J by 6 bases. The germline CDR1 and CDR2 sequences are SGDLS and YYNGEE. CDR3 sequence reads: CASSVISGGWDTQYF. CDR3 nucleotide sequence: TGTGCCAGCAGCGTAATTAGCGGGGGGTGGGATACGCAGTATTTT.

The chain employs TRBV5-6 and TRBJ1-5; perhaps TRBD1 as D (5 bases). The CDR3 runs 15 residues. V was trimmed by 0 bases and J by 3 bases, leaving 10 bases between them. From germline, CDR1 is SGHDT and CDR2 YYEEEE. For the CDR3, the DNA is TGTGCCAGCAGCTTGGGTCCACAGGTCAATCAGCCCCAGCATTTT. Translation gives CASSLGPQVNQPQHF.

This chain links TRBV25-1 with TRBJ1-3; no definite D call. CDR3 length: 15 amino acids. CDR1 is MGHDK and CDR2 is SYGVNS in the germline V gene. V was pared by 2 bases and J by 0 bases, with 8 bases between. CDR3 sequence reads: CASSEPGSSGNTIYF. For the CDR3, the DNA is TGTGCCAGCAGTGAACCCGGTTCCTCTGGAAACACCATATATTTT.

CDR3 nucleotide sequence: TGTGCCAGTACCGACACAGGGCTGAGCAATCAGCCCCAGCATTTT. This encodes CASTDTGLSNQPQHF. This chain uses TRBV19 with TRBJ1-5; D possibly corresponds to TRBD1 (6 bases). V was clipped by 7 bases and J by 1 base, with 14 bases between them. CDR3 size: 15 residues. In germline, CDR1 is LNHDA, CDR2 SQIVND (reference sequence).